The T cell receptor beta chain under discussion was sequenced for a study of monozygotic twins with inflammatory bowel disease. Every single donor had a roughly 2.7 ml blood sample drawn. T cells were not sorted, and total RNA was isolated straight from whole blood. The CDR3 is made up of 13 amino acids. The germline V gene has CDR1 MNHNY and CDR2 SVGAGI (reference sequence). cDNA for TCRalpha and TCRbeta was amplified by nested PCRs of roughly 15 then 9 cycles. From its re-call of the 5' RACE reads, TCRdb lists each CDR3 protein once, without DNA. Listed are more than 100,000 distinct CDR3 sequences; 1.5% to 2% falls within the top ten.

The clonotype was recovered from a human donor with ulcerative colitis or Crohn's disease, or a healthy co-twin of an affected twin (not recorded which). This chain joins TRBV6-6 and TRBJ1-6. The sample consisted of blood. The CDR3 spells CASSAFGESPLHF.